This T cell receptor beta chain was identified during a study of T cell responses to AZD1222 COVID-19 vaccine. Study outcomes and limitations: Just a handful of AZD1222 recipients were seropositive at baseline. Possibly, clonal diversity was underestimated; donors were largely white British and included more females. The study sampled repertoires only after the peak T cell response. As reported, nearly half of all spike-specific TCRs target variant regions that are unmutated.

The method was immunoSEQ multiplex PCR; TCRdb's version includes in-frame clones alone and lacks a portion of them. The sample records more than 80,000 clones, approximately 90% being singletons. This CDR3 spans 16 amino acids. Germline assignment: CDR1 ENHRY and CDR2 SYGVKD. The trim removed 10 bases at V and 1 base at J, leaving 7 bases unmatched. About this clone: Its matching antigen is unknown.

The sequence was obtained from an adult who received the AZD1222 COVID-19 vaccine. V and J are TRBV10-3 and TRBJ2-6; 10 bases map to TRBD2. The starting material was peripheral blood, obtained 28 days after the second AZD1222 dose. DNA of the CDR3: TGTGCCACCAGACTAGCGGGTGGGTCTGGGGCCAACGTCCTGACTTTC. Protein product: CATRLAGGSGANVLTF.